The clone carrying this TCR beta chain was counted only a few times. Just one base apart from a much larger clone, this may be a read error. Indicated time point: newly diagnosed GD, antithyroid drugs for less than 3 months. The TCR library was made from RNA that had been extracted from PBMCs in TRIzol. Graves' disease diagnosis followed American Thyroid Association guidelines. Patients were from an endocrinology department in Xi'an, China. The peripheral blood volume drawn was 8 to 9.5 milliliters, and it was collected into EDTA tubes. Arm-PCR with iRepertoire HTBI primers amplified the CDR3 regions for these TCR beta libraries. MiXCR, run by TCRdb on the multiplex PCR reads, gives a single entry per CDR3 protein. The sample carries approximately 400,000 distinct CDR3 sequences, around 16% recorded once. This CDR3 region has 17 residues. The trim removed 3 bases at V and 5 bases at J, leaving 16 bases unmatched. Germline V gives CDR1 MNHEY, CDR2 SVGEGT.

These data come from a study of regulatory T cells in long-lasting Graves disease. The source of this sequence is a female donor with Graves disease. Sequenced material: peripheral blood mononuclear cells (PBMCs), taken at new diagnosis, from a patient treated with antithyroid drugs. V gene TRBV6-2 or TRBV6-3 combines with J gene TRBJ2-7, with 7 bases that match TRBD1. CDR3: CASSYECRGRACDEQYF. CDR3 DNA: TGTGCCAGCAGTTATGAGTGTAGGGGGCGCGCTTGTGACGAGCAGTACTTC.